The 23 T cell receptor beta chains below were found in one sample sequenced in a study of T cell responses to AZD1222 COVID-19 vaccine (dated by TCRdb to about 2021). The intended sense of this specimen's time point label: about 28 days (+/-7) after the second vaccine dose. The method behind the library was the immunoSEQ multiplex PCR assay. Sourced from immuneACCESS, this table was stored by TCRdb with only in-frame sequences that have V and J called. A share of the clones is absent; for the studies checked, an unresolved V gene accounts for under half, and the remainder has no known explanation. The sample table lists 90,000 to 110,000 clones, approximately 87% of them with a count of one. The ten largest clonotypes hold around 4.5% of the sample. The sample was peripheral blood, taken 28 days after the second AZD1222 dose. The receptors stem from an adult who received the AZD1222 COVID-19 vaccine.

This clone showed up just once. The chain couples TRBV6-5 to TRBJ1-6; D possibly corresponds to TRBD1 (5 bases). In germline, CDR1 is MNHEY, CDR2 SVGAGI. V was pared by 5 bases and J by 7 bases, with 9 bases between. This CDR3 is 13 amino acids long. The CDR3 region is CASSTGGNSPLHF. CDR3 DNA: TGTGCCAGCAGTACGGGGGGAAATTCACCCCTCCACTTT.

V usage is TRBV27 and J usage is TRBJ2-7, with unresolved D. The CDR3 consists of 14 residues. Germline CDR1 reads MNHEY; CDR2 reads SMNVEV (reference sequence). Deletions cut 7 bases from V and 4 bases from J, with 17 bases between. The CDR3 is CASKPPLAGYEQYF. The DNA for the CDR3 is TGTGCCAGCAAACCGCCGTTAGCCGGGTACGAGCAGTACTTC.

The chain links TRBV4-1 to TRBJ1-1; 8 bases are shared with TRBD1. This CDR3 contains 13 residues. V was clipped by 5 bases and J by 4 bases; unmatched bases: 3. Germline-derived CDR1 and CDR2 are MGHRA and YSYEKL. CDR3: CASSYDRGTEAFF. Here the CDR3 DNA reads TGCGCCAGCAGCTACGACAGGGGCACTGAAGCTTTCTTT.

This chain uses TRBV29-1 with TRBJ1-2, with D uncertain. Trimming stripped 1 base from V and 4 bases from J, with 7 bases between. This CDR3 spans 12 amino acids. Germline loops: CDR1 SQVTM, CDR2 ANQGSEA. CDR3 nucleotides: TGCAGCGTTGAAGTCTCTCGCTATGGCTACACCTTC. It is translated as CSVEVSRYGYTF.

The table lists this clone with a few counts. The V call is TRBV2, the J call TRBJ1-1; a weak D match, TRBD1 (6 bases). The germline gives CDR1 SNHLY, CDR2 FYNNEI. V gave up 3 bases and J gave up 7 bases, with 18 bases separating them. This CDR3 contains 15 residues. The CDR3 spells CASSDGRRGKVEAFF. The CDR3 DNA reads as TGTGCCAGCAGTGACGGTCGAAGGGGGAAGGTTGAAGCTTTCTTT.

This chain uses TRBV4-2 with TRBJ2-5, with 8 bases lining up with TRBD2. The CDR3 consists of 14 residues. With V trimmed by 4 bases and J by 5 bases, 6 bases remained unmatched. Per germline, CDR1 LGHNA and CDR2 YNFKEQ. As DNA, the CDR3 is TGTGCCAGCAGCCTACGGGGGGGCGGGGAGACCCAGTACTTC. Translated, it gives CASSLRGGGETQYF.

As for this clone: At one end the junction does not follow the germline gene, possibly because of a read error. V gene TRBV28 combines with J gene TRBJ2-7, with 15 bases fitting TRBD2. From germline, CDR1 is MDHEN and CDR2 SYDVKM. CDR3 length: 16 residues. CDR3 in amino acids: CASSRTGLAGGYAQYF. As DNA, the CDR3 is TGTGCCAGCAGCCGAACAGGACTAGCGGGAGGGTACGCGCAGTACTTC.

The chain employs TRBV7-8 and TRBJ2-7; tentative D call: TRBD1 (6 bases). Germline lookup yields CDR1 SGHVS and CDR2 FQNEAQ. Trimming removed 5 bases from V and 0 bases from J, with 14 bases in between. This CDR3 is 15 amino acids long. The CDR3: CASSPSQGPSYEQYF. The CDR3 region has the DNA TGTGCCAGCAGCCCCTCACAGGGTCCCTCCTACGAGCAGTACTTC.

The chain links TRBV23-1 to TRBJ1-4; possibly TRBD1 for D (5 bases). TRBV23-1 is annotated as an ORF whose role is uncertain. Trimming removed 2 bases from V and 2 bases from J, with 15 bases in between. The CDR3 runs to 17 residues. The CDR3 sequence: CASSQRLRGSTNEKLFF. The CDR3 DNA is TGCGCCAGCAGTCAAAGATTGAGGGGTTCTACTAATGAAAAACTGTTTTTT.

About this clone itself: One junction end does not reproduce the germline sequence, and a read error may be involved. The chain carries TRBV5-1 and TRBJ2-7; D possibly corresponds to TRBD2 (5 bases). The germline CDR1 and CDR2 sequences are SGHRS and YFSETQ. The CDR3 contains 13 residues. The CDR3: CASSLEDLLGLNF. DNA for the CDR3: TGCGCCAGCAGCTTGGAGGACTTATTGGGGTTGAACTTC.

This clone was observed once. The chain couples TRBV18 to TRBJ1-1, with no clear D. CDR3 length: 13 residues. Germline V gene lookup returns CDR1 KGHSH and CDR2 LQKENI. Trimming left V 0 bases short and J 11 bases short, with 13 bases between. The CDR3 sequence is CASSPPEERRAFF. Here the CDR3 DNA reads TGTGCCAGCTCACCACCGGAGGAAAGGAGGGCTTTCTTT.

The chain couples TRBV19 to TRBJ2-7, with 7 positions matching TRBD1. This CDR3 is 16 amino acids long. Trimming cost V 3 bases and J 2 bases; bases outside gene matches: 10. Germline V lookup: CDR1 LNHDA, CDR2 SQIVND (reference sequence). Here the CDR3 DNA reads TGTGCCAGTAGTATCTCGACCGGGACAGCACCCTACGAGCAGTACTTC. Residues: CASSISTGTAPYEQYF.

J is TRBJ1-5 and V is TRBV28, with D perhaps TRBD1 (5 bases). Between the trimmed V and J ends, which lost 1 base and 9 bases, there was a span of 10 bases. The CDR3 extends over 13 amino acids. From germline, CDR1 is MDHEN and CDR2 SYDVKM. CDR3 coding DNA: TGTGCCAGCAGTTTATCGTTGAGGGGGCCCCAGCATTTT. Protein sequence: CASSLSLRGPQHF.

The V call is TRBV11-3, the J call TRBJ2-3; D call uncertain. The CDR3 loop spans 13 amino acids. The V gene's germline CDR1 is SGHNT and CDR2 YENEEA. Trimming left V 2 bases short and J 1 base short, with 4 bases between. The CDR3 region is CASSLKGTDTQYF. CDR3 nucleotides: TGTGCCAGCAGCTTAAAGGGCACAGATACGCAGTATTTT.

The chain employs TRBV4-1 and TRBJ1-2; D is undetermined. Germline assignment: CDR1 MGHRA and CDR2 YSYEKL. Trimming removed 2 bases at V and 4 bases at J, with 23 bases between. This CDR3 is built from 18 residues. The CDR3 nucleotides read TGCGCCAGCAGCCAACCCCAGGACCGGGGAGCTTCGATCTATGGCTACACCTTC. This codes for CASSQPQDRGASIYGYTF.

This clone was counted a few times. The chain is built from TRBV27 and TRBJ2-2, with TRBD1 as a possible D gene (5 bases). V lost 5 bases to trimming and J lost 5 bases, with 9 bases between them. Germline CDR1 is MNHEY and CDR2 is SMNVEV (reference sequence). The CDR3 sequence is 13 residues long. CDR3 loop: CASSQTETGELFF. CDR3 sequence (DNA): TGTGCCAGCAGTCAGACAGAGACCGGGGAGCTGTTTTTT.

The V and J genes are TRBV5-1 and TRBJ2-5, with a tentative D call TRBD2 (6 bases). The CDR3 extends over 15 amino acids. V lost 4 bases to trimming and J lost 5 bases, with 18 bases between them. Germline V CDR1 and CDR2: SGHRS, YFSETQ. The CDR3 DNA is TGCGCCAGCAGCGTCGGACTACCACGGACGGAGACCCAGTACTTC. Amino acid sequence: CASSVGLPRTETQYF.

The chain recombines TRBV7-2 with TRBJ2-5, with TRBD2 as a possible D gene (6 bases). Looked up from germline, CDR1 is SGHTA and CDR2 is FQGNSA. The ends were cut back, 5 bases at V and 1 base at J, with 11 bases in the middle. This CDR3 region has 14 residues. The CDR3 is CASSATSFQETQYF. The CDR3 DNA reads TGTGCCAGCAGCGCGACTAGTTTCCAAGAGACCCAGTACTTC.

The chain carries TRBV7-2 and TRBJ1-2; the match to TRBD1 covers 10 bases. J gave up 2 bases and V 5 bases, and 14 bases lay outside the gene matches. The CDR3 contains 18 residues. The germline V gene has CDR1 SGHTA and CDR2 FQGNSA. DNA for the CDR3: TGTGCCAGCAGCCCAAGGCCGACAGGGGGCCGTCAGAACTATGGCTACACCTTC. Its translation: CASSPRPTGGRQNYGYTF.

The rearrangement joins TRBV30 to TRBJ1-2, with TRBD1 matching 7 bases. The CDR3 runs to 14 residues. Germline V lookup: CDR1 GTSNPN, CDR2 SVGIG (reference sequence). The J segment lost 2 bases and the V segment lost 2 bases, leaving 5 bases of the junction unmatched. CDR3 amino acids: CAWSFHRGNYGYTF. The DNA for the CDR3 is TGTGCCTGGAGTTTCCACAGGGGAAACTATGGCTACACCTTC.

The chain has TRBV7-6 and TRBJ2-2; the match to TRBD2 covers 8 bases. This CDR3 spans 16 amino acids. The V and J ends lost 1 base and 4 bases, in that order; junction bases with no gene match: 5. Germline CDR1 is SGHVS and CDR2 is FNYEAQ. The CDR3: CASSLGGGLFTGELFF. CDR3 DNA: TGTGCCAGCAGCTTAGGCGGGGGGCTTTTCACCGGGGAGCTGTTTTTT. The full variable domain, rest sourced from reference TRBV7-6 and TRBJ2-2, is GAGVSQSPRYKVTKRGQDVALRCDPISGHVSLYWYRQALGQGPEFLTYFNYEAQQDKSGLPNDRFSAERPEGSISTLTIQRTEQRDSAMYRCASSLGGGLFTGELFFGEGSRLTVL.

The V call is TRBV5-1, the J call TRBJ1-2, with 9 bases aligning to TRBD1. This CDR3 comprises 15 residues. In germline, CDR1 is SGHRS, CDR2 YFSETQ. V was clipped by 1 base and J by 3 bases; unmatched bases: 4. The CDR3 reads CASSLLTGGDYGYTF. As DNA, the CDR3 is TGCGCCAGCAGCTTGTTGACAGGGGGGGACTATGGCTACACCTTC.

The chain couples TRBV9 to TRBJ1-1, with a tentative D call TRBD1 (5 bases). This CDR3 region has 15 residues. The germline V gene has CDR1 SGDLS and CDR2 YYNGEE. V dropped 0 bases and J dropped 4 bases, with 13 bases sitting between them. The CDR3 here is CASSVAVEGRTEAFF. Here the CDR3 DNA reads TGTGCCAGCAGCGTAGCCGTGGAGGGACGCACTGAAGCTTTCTTT. The full variable domain, in which reference TRBV9 and TRBJ1-1 provide the parts outside the CDR3, is DSGVTQTPKHLITATGQRVTLRCSPRSGDLSVYWYQQSLDQGLQFLIQYYNGEERAKGNILERFSAQQFPDLHSELNLSSLELGDSALYFCASSVAVEGRTEAFFGQGTRLTVV.